This T cell receptor beta chain was sequenced for a study of monozygotic twins with inflammatory bowel disease. General observations from the study: Healthy co-twins had higher TCRbeta inverse Simpson diversity than their IBD twins. The authors note that differing immunosuppressive treatments may have added variability to patient repertoires.

Making cDNA involved eight separate reactions per sample. TCRdb derives one entry per CDR3 protein from the 5' RACE reads, leaving out DNA. The sample holds around 410,000 distinct CDR3 sequences. Germline V lookup: CDR1 LGHNA, CDR2 YSLEER. CDR3 length: 15 amino acids. As concerns this clonotype: Its antigen is not identified.

The receptor was isolated from a human donor with ulcerative colitis or Crohn's disease, or a healthy co-twin of an affected twin (not recorded which). This chain links TRBV4-3 with TRBJ2-7; TCRdb's assignment of TRBD2 cannot be checked, as there is no DNA. Material: blood. This CDR3 reads CASSQEMGPLYEQYF.